A single sample gave rise to the 22 T cell receptor beta chains below, sequenced in a study of OX40 agonist ivuxolimab in advanced cancers. The assay was immunoSEQ multiplex PCR, and TCRdb's table has in-frame clones only and misses some. The table shows tens of thousands of clones, with over 70% occurring only once. The specimen comprised CD4+ or CD8+ T cells sorted from blood, sampled in a trial of the OX40 agonist ivuxolimab. These receptors were taken from an adult with an advanced solid tumor such as melanoma, head and neck, liver or kidney cancer.

This clone is a singleton in its sample. The rearrangement links TRBV5-4 to TRBJ2-7; weak D call: TRBD2 (5 bases). Trimming took off 0 bases at V and 0 bases at J, with 7 bases between the two ends. There are 14 residues in the CDR3. Germline V gives CDR1 SGHNT, CDR2 YYREEE (reference sequence). The CDR3 protein is CASSLEGSSYEQYF. The CDR3 DNA is TGTGCCAGCAGCTTGGAAGGGAGCTCCTACGAGCAGTACTTC.

The V gene is TRBV7-2, the J gene TRBJ2-3, with 10 bases matching TRBD2. CDR1 SGHTA and CDR2 FQGNSA come from the germline V gene. This CDR3 is built from 14 residues. The ends lost 5 bases at V and 3 bases at J; junction bases unmatched: 2. The CDR3 loop reads CASSRSGRTDTQYF. The CDR3 region has the DNA TGTGCCAGCAGCCGTAGCGGGAGGACAGATACGCAGTATTTT.

V and J are TRBV5-1 and TRBJ1-1, with D possibly matching TRBD1 (6 bases). CDR3 length: 16 residues. V was clipped by 0 bases and J by 0 bases, with 12 bases between them. Per the germline V gene, CDR1 is SGHRS and CDR2 is YFSETQ. The DNA for the CDR3 is TGCGCCAGCAGCTTGGACAGGGCGGGGGTGAACACTGAAGCTTTCTTT. Translation gives CASSLDRAGVNTEAFF. The whole variable domain, remainder taken from reference TRBV5-1 and TRBJ1-1, is KAGVTQTPRYLIKTRGQQVTLSCSPISGHRSVSWYQQTPGQGLQFLFEYFSETQRNKGNFPGRFSGRQFSNSRSEMNVSTLELGDSALYLCASSLDRAGVNTEAFFGQGTRLTVV.

This clone was observed a few times. The chain joins TRBV2 to TRBJ2-2; TRBD1 might be the D (6 bases). CDR1 is SNHLY, CDR2 FYNNEI, per germline. CDR3 length: 14 residues. Deletions cut 5 bases from V and 5 bases from J, with 12 bases between. CDR3 residues: CASSLQGWTGELFF. Here the CDR3 DNA reads TGTGCCAGCAGTTTACAGGGCTGGACCGGGGAGCTGTTTTTT.

V gene TRBV21-1 combines with J gene TRBJ2-5. TRBV21-1 is deemed a pseudogene. The CDR3 has 16 residues. CDR3 region: CASSKPKPPRAETQYF. As DNA, the CDR3 is TGTGCCAGCAGCAAACCAAAGCCACCCCGGGCAGAGACCCAGTACTTC.

This sequence joins TRBV14 and TRBJ1-1; a possible D gene is TRBD1 (6 bases). Germline CDR1 reads SGHDN; CDR2 reads FVKESK. Between the trimmed V and J ends, which lost 4 bases and 4 bases, there was a span of 10 bases. This CDR3 has 13 residues. This CDR3 is CASSLVRGTEAFF. The CDR3 DNA is TGTGCCAGCAGCCTAGTCAGGGGCACTGAAGCTTTCTTT.

V is TRBV6-1 and J is TRBJ2-7, with TRBD2 identical over 9 bases. V was pared by 0 bases and J by 4 bases, with 7 bases of the junction left unmatched. Germline assignment: CDR1 MNHNS and CDR2 SASEGT. The CDR3 totals 16 residues. CDR3 region: CASSEARAGGPYEQYF. CDR3 nucleotide sequence: TGTGCCAGCAGTGAAGCAAGGGCGGGAGGGCCGTACGAGCAGTACTTC.

The chain recombines TRBV18 with TRBJ2-5; the match to TRBD1 covers 8 bases. J gave up 2 bases and V 3 bases, and 5 bases lay outside the gene matches. This CDR3 has 15 residues. Germline CDR1 KGHSH, CDR2 LQKENI. The DNA of the CDR3 is TGTGCCAGCTCACCGAGGGACAGGATGCAAGAGACCCAGTACTTC. Translating it yields CASSPRDRMQETQYF.

V gene TRBV7-9 combines with J gene TRBJ1-6, with D hard to call. The CDR3 consists of 13 residues. The germline gives CDR1 SEHNR, CDR2 FQNEAQ (reference sequence). With 1 base removed from V and 10 bases from J, the gap between germline ends came to 8 bases. CDR3 amino acids: CASSLVPGSPLHF. CDR3 DNA sequence: TGTGCCAGCAGCTTAGTCCCCGGATCACCCCTCCACTTT.

This clone was seen once. The V gene is TRBV7-2, the J gene TRBJ1-5, with 10 nucleotides matching TRBD1. V trimming: 1 base; J trimming: 4 bases; junction bases outside the gene matches: 7. The CDR3 runs 17 residues. Germline V CDR1 and CDR2: SGHTA, FQGNSA. In DNA, the CDR3 is TGTGCCAGCAGCTTAGGGGTAGACAGGGGGCATAATCAGCCCCAGCATTTT. Its translation: CASSLGVDRGHNQPQHF.

The rearrangement joins TRBV11-2 to TRBJ2-1; D gene unclear. V shed 5 bases and J shed 1 base, with 12 bases lying between them. Per germline, CDR1 SGHAT and CDR2 FQNNGV. The CDR3 is 15 amino acids. CDR3 sequence (DNA): TGTGCCAGCAGCCGCTTAGGATCTTCCTACAATGAGCAGTTCTTC. This sequence encodes CASSRLGSSYNEQFF.

V is TRBV18 and J is TRBJ2-7, with 8 bases aligning to TRBD1. The ends lost 2 bases at V and 0 bases at J; junction bases unmatched: 9. Germline V gene sequence: CDR1 KGHSH, CDR2 LQKENI. The CDR3 length is 17 residues. The CDR3 region is CASSPGTGLRSSYEQYF. In DNA, the CDR3 is TGTGCCAGCTCACCAGGGACAGGTCTTAGGAGCTCCTACGAGCAGTACTTC.

The chain is built from TRBV5-8 and TRBJ2-1; D call uncertain. V was trimmed by 0 bases and J by 15 bases, leaving 13 bases between them. In germline, CDR1 is SGHTS, CDR2 YDEGEE. CDR3 size: 12 residues. CDR3 DNA: TGTGCCAGCAGCTTGGGGTTTGCATCCCGGTTCTTC. Encoded protein: CASSLGFASRFF.

The chain has TRBV6-5 and TRBJ2-3, with D unclear. CDR1 MNHEY and CDR2 SVGAGI come from the germline V gene. This CDR3 is built from 15 residues. The V and J ends lost 2 bases and 0 bases respectively, with 9 bases between them. CDR3: CASSYRAGSTDTQYF. As DNA, the CDR3 is TGTGCCAGCAGTTACCGAGCTGGAAGCACAGATACGCAGTATTTT.

The chain links TRBV28 to TRBJ1-5, with D unclear. V dropped 3 bases and J dropped 2 bases, with 11 bases sitting between them. Looked up from germline, CDR1 is MDHEN and CDR2 is SYDVKM. The CDR3 totals 15 residues. The CDR3 sequence is CASSFGLGRNQPQHF. The CDR3 DNA reads as TGTGCCAGCAGTTTCGGGCTCGGGCGCAATCAGCCCCAGCATTTT. Filled out from reference TRBV28 and TRBJ1-5, the complete variable domain reads DVKVTQSSRYLVKRTGEKVFLECVQDMDHENMFWYRQDPGLGLRLIYFSYDVKMKEKGDIPEGYSVSREKKERFSLILESASTNQTSMYLCASSFGLGRNQPQHFGDGTRLSIL.

The rearrangement joins TRBV21-1 to TRBJ1-1. TRBV21-1 is a documented pseudogene. This CDR3 is 13 amino acids long. CDR3 bases: TGTGCCAGCAGCAAAATCCGGGACACTGAAGCTTTCTTT. It codes for CASSKIRDTEAFF.

J is TRBJ2-5 and V is TRBV28; perhaps D is TRBD1 or TRBD2 (5 bases each). The CDR3 contains 15 residues. Trimming removed 7 bases at V and 0 bases at J, with 15 bases between. Germline V CDR1 and CDR2: MDHEN, SYDVKM. The CDR3 loop reads CASTPTGRYQETQYF. CDR3 DNA: TGTGCCAGCACCCCAACGGGACGGTACCAAGAGACCCAGTACTTC.

The rearrangement joins TRBV10-3 to TRBJ1-1; no reliable D call. This CDR3 is built from 11 residues. Germline lookup yields CDR1 ENHRY and CDR2 SYGVKD. Trimming shortened V by 8 bases and J by 2 bases, and 6 bases separated the two germline ends. CDR3 residues: CAIHSNTEAFF. The CDR3 DNA reads TGTGCCATCCATTCCAACACTGAAGCTTTCTTT.

The sample holds one count of this clone. The chain couples TRBV2 to TRBJ2-3; D perhaps matches TRBD1 (6 bases). CDR1 is SNHLY, CDR2 FYNNEI, per germline. The ends were cut back, 6 bases at V and 4 bases at J, with 14 bases in the middle. The CDR3 is made up of 14 amino acids. In nucleotides, the CDR3 is TGTGCCAGCAGAGTCAACAGGGTGCCAGATACGCAGTATTTT. Amino acids: CASRVNRVPDTQYF.

The CDR3 region has the DNA TGTGCCAGCAGCTTCGGACGGAACACAGATACGCAGTATTTT. Its protein product is CASSFGRNTDTQYF. The V call is TRBV11-1, the J call TRBJ2-3; D gene ambiguous. The germline gives CDR1 SGHAT, CDR2 FQDESV (reference sequence). This CDR3 has 14 amino acids. Trimming left V 3 bases short and J 2 bases short, with 9 bases between.

This chain connects TRBV7-8 to TRBJ1-6; D is unresolved. This CDR3 region has 15 residues. Trimming left V 0 bases short and J 6 bases short, with 9 bases between. CDR1 is SGHVS and CDR2 is FQNEAQ in the germline V gene. CDR3 in amino acids: CASSLALGTNSPLHF. In DNA, the CDR3 is TGTGCCAGCAGCTTAGCGTTGGGTACTAATTCACCCCTCCACTTT.

The chain couples TRBV7-2 to TRBJ1-4; possibly TRBD1 for D (5 bases). The CDR3 consists of 16 residues. The germline gives CDR1 SGHTA, CDR2 FQGNSA. The V and J ends lost 2 bases and 2 bases respectively, with 12 bases between them. CDR3 in DNA: TGTGCCAGCAGCTTACAGGGATTGGGCACTAATGAAAAACTGTTTTTT. Its translation: CASSLQGLGTNEKLFF.